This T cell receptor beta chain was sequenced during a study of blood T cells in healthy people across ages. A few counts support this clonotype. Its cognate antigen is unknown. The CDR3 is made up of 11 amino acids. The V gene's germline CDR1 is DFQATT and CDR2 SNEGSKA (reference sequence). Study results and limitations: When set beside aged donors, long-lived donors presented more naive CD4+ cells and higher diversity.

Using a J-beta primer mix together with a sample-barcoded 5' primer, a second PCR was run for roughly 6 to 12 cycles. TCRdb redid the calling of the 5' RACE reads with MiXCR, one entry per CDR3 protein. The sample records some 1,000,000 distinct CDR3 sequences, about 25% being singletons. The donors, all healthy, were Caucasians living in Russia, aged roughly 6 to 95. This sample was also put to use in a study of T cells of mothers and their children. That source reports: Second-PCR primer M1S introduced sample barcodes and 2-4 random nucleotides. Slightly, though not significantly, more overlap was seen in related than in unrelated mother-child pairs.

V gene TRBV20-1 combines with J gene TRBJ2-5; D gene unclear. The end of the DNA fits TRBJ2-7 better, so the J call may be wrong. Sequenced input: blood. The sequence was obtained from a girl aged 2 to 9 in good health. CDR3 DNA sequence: TGCAGTGCTAGTTACGGTTACGAGCAGTACTTC. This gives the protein CSASYGYEQYF.